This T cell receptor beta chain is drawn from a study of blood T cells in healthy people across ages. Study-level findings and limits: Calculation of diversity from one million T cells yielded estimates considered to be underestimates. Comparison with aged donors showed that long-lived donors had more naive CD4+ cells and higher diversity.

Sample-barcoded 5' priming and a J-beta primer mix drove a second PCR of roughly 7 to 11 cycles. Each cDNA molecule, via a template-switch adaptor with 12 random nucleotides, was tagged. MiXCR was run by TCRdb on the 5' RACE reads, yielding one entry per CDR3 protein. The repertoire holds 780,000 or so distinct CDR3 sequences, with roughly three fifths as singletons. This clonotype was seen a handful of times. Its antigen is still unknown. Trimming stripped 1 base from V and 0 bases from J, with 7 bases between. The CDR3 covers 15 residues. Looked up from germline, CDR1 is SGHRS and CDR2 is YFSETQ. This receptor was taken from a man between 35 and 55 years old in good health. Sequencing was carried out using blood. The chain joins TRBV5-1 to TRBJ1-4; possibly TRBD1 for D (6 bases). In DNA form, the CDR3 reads TGCGCCAGCAGCTTGAGGGGGACAACTAATGAAAAACTGTTTTTT. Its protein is CASSLRGTTNEKLFF.